The 16 T cell receptor beta chains in this list originate from one sample, sequenced in a study of T cell responses to AZD1222 COVID-19 vaccine. This table comes from immunoSEQ multiplex PCR, and its TCRdb copy is limited to in-frame clones, with some not included. The data hold 90,000 to 100,000 clones, with approximately 90% observed a single time. This material consisted of peripheral blood, taken on day 0 of AZD1222 vaccination. The origin of the receptors is an adult in good health.

The rearrangement links TRBV18 to TRBJ2-5; D call uncertain. The CDR3 is made up of 15 amino acids. V was trimmed by 0 bases and J by 3 bases, leaving 11 bases between them. The germline CDR1 and CDR2 sequences are KGHSH and LQKENI. For the CDR3, the DNA is TGTGCCAGCTCACCACCTCGTGAGCTAAAAGAGACCCAGTACTTC. This sequence encodes CASSPPRELKETQYF.

The rearrangement links TRBV6-5 to TRBJ1-1; D is unresolved. The CDR3 spans 13 residues. V lost 6 bases, J lost 2 bases, and 10 bases lay in between. Germline V gives CDR1 MNHEY, CDR2 SVGAGI. CDR3 nucleotides: TGTGCCAGCAGGAAACCCCCTAACACTGAAGCTTTCTTT. Translation gives CASRKPPNTEAFF.

This clone was detected a few times. V gene TRBV15 combines with J gene TRBJ2-5; D is perhaps TRBD1 (5 bases). Germline CDR1 is LNHNV and CDR2 is YYDKDF (reference sequence). V shed 5 bases and J shed 5 bases, with 9 bases lying between them. The CDR3 is 12 amino acids. The CDR3 region is CATSPGMETQYF. The CDR3 DNA follows: TGTGCCACCAGCCCAGGGATGGAGACCCAGTACTTC.

V gene TRBV11-3 combines with J gene TRBJ1-1; D gene ambiguous. The CDR3 is 13 residues long. Trimming cost V 8 bases and J 1 base, with 11 bases left between them. Germline V gene lookup returns CDR1 SGHNT and CDR2 YENEEA. As DNA, the CDR3 is TGTGCCAGCGTTGGGAACCGGAACACTGAAGCTTTCTTT. This encodes CASVGNRNTEAFF.

The rearrangement joins TRBV6-6 to TRBJ1-5, with D possibly matching TRBD1 (6 bases). This CDR3 spans 15 amino acids. CDR1 MNHNY and CDR2 SVGAGI come from the germline V gene (reference sequence). Trimming left V 6 bases short and J 2 bases short, with 14 bases between. CDR3 coding DNA: TGTGCCAGCAGCCCCGGACAGATCGGCAATCAGCCCCAGCATTTT. It translates to CASSPGQIGNQPQHF.

This clone was counted many times. This chain joins TRBV2 and TRBJ2-7, with a possible D match to TRBD1 (5 bases). Deletions cut 1 base from V and 7 bases from J, with 17 bases between. This CDR3 has 15 amino acids. Germline CDR1 reads SNHLY; CDR2 reads FYNNEI. CDR3 coding DNA: TGTGCCAGCAGTGAAGGAAGGGTTCTTCCAGGGGAGCAGTACTTC. It is translated as CASSEGRVLPGEQYF.

This clone came up once. The gene calls are TRBV12-3 or TRBV12-4 and TRBJ1-1, with a possible D match to TRBD1 (5 bases). Trimming left V 7 bases short and J 6 bases short, with 15 bases between. CDR3 length: 13 residues. The CDR3 DNA is TGTGCCAGCACCATCCGACTGGGGCCTGAAGCTTTCTTT. Translated: CASTIRLGPEAFF.

J is TRBJ2-2 and V is TRBV29-1; tentatively, D is TRBD2 (6 bases). The CDR3 has 15 residues. CDR1 is SQVTM and CDR2 is ANQGSEA in the germline V gene. Trimming removed 4 bases from V and 3 bases from J, with 15 bases in between. Here the CDR3 reads CSVGVAGPHTGELFF. In DNA form, the CDR3 reads TGCAGCGTTGGAGTTGCGGGGCCCCACACCGGGGAGCTGTTTTTT.

The chain joins TRBV6-5 to TRBJ1-2; TRBD1 matches at 7 bases. The V and J ends lost 6 bases and 6 bases, in that order; junction bases with no gene match: 7. This CDR3 is 13 amino acids long. Per germline, CDR1 MNHEY and CDR2 SVGAGI. CDR3 region: CASRSDRVHGYTF. The CDR3, as DNA: TGTGCCAGCAGGTCCGACAGGGTCCATGGCTACACCTTC.

CDR3 amino acids: CASNGDLNTEAFF. The DNA of the CDR3 is TGTGCCAGCAATGGAGACCTGAACACTGAAGCTTTCTTT. The chain has TRBV2 and TRBJ1-1; no clear D gene. In germline, CDR1 is SNHLY, CDR2 FYNNEI. The V end lost 7 bases, the J end lost 0 bases, and 9 bases lay between the germline ends. This CDR3 has 13 residues.

This chain links TRBV27 with TRBJ2-1; the match to TRBD2 covers 8 bases. This CDR3 is built from 16 residues. In germline, CDR1 is MNHEY, CDR2 SMNVEV (reference sequence). V gave up 8 bases and J gave up 1 base; unmatched junction bases: 10. CDR3 bases: TGTGCCAGCGGGACCGTGACTAGCGCATCCTACAATGAGCAGTTCTTC. Its protein is CASGTVTSASYNEQFF.

This clone was observed once. The genes are TRBV6-1 and TRBJ1-5; the match to TRBD1 covers 8 bases. The CDR3 is 16 residues long. Germline CDR1 MNHNS, CDR2 SASEGT. V gave up 3 bases and J gave up 8 bases; unmatched junction bases: 12. As DNA, the CDR3 is TGTGCCAGCAGTGACCGGACAGGGACGGTTTCTGAGCCCCAGCATTTT. Translating gives CASSDRTGTVSEPQHF.

The V gene is TRBV5-8, the J gene TRBJ1-2; TRBD1 is a possible D gene (5 bases). Germline lookup yields CDR1 SGHTS and CDR2 YDEGEE. Between the trimmed V and J ends, which lost 2 bases and 5 bases, there was a span of 13 bases. CDR3 length equals 14 residues. The CDR3 loop is CASSLAGTPYGYTF. In DNA, the CDR3 is TGTGCCAGCAGCTTAGCAGGGACGCCGTATGGCTACACCTTC.

The V call is TRBV6-2 or TRBV6-3, the J call TRBJ1-1; a possible D gene is TRBD1 (5 bases). The V end lost 4 bases, the J end lost 1 base, and 7 bases lay between the germline ends. The CDR3 runs 13 residues. Per the germline V gene, CDR1 is MNHEY and CDR2 is SVGEGT. The CDR3, as DNA: TGTGCCAGCAGTTCACAGGAGAACACTGAAGCTTTCTTT. Its protein is CASSSQENTEAFF.

This sequence joins TRBV7-9 and TRBJ2-3; tentatively, D is TRBD2 (7 bases). This CDR3 comprises 15 residues. Trimming shortened V by 3 bases and J by 5 bases, and 15 bases separated the two germline ends. Germline V CDR1 and CDR2: SEHNR, FQNEAQ (reference sequence). The CDR3 bases are TGTGCCAGCAGCTTCCGGGGGGCGAATGGAGATACGCAGTATTTT. Protein: CASSFRGANGDTQYF.

The V call is TRBV6-2 or TRBV6-3, the J call TRBJ1-5, with D possibly being TRBD1 (6 bases). Deletions cut 4 bases from V and 7 bases from J, with 17 bases between. This CDR3 is built from 15 residues. Germline lookup yields CDR1 MNHEY and CDR2 SVGEGT. CDR3: CASSSQWTVGQPQHF. The CDR3 DNA is TGTGCCAGCAGTTCCCAATGGACAGTAGGACAGCCCCAGCATTTT.